The rows below give T cell receptor beta chains drawn from one sample of a study of T cells in pancreatic ductal adenocarcinoma. Libraries were prepared by immunoSEQ multiplex PCR; TCRdb keeps only in-frame clonotypes and omits some of them. The sample has approximately 97,000 clones; more than 90% are singletons. The specimen sequenced was PBMCs. The receptor source for this set is a human donor with pancreatic ductal adenocarcinoma. CDR3s include the opening cysteine and the closing phenylalanine or tryptophan. A D gene is named only where the DNA matches it firmly. Clone sizes are given selectively: once, few, many, or a class where the clone is expanded.

size,V,J,D,CDR3,DNA
NA,TRBV18,TRBJ2-5,TRBD1,CASSPPNRGETQYF,TGTGCCAGCTCACCACCGAACAGGGGTGAGACCCAGTACTTC
NA,TRBV20-1,TRBJ2-3,NA,CSASLHTQYF,TGCAGTGCTAGTCTACATACGCAGTATTTT
NA,TRBV4-1,TRBJ1-5,NA,CASSQVGGSNQPQHF,TGCGCCAGCAGCCAAGTGGGGGGTAGCAATCAGCCCCAGCATTTT
NA,TRBV5-1,TRBJ2-5,TRBD1,CASGGAGQETQYF,TGCGCATCAGGGGGCGCGGGGCAAGAGACCCAGTACTTC
NA,TRBV5-1,TRBJ2-5,NA,CASSSTGSQYF,TGCGCCAGCAGCTCGACCGGGTCCCAGTACTTC
NA,TRBV5-6,TRBJ1-1,NA,CASSEIGAAGSTEAFF,TGTGCCAGCAGCGAAATTGGGGCCGCCGGCTCAACTGAAGCTTTCTTT
NA,TRBV18,TRBJ2-6,NA,CASSPQGSGANVLTF,TGTGCCAGCTCACCGCAGGGCTCCGGGGCCAACGTCCTGACTTTC
NA,TRBV28,TRBJ2-7,TRBD2,CASSTAGLAAYEQYF,TGTGCCAGCAGTACTGCTGGACTAGCGGCTTACGAGCAGTACTTC
NA,TRBV13,TRBJ1-2,NA,CASSFRGDGYTF,TGTGCCAGCAGCTTTAGGGGCGATGGCTACACCTTC
NA,TRBV5-1,TRBJ2-3,TRBD2,CASSLAGTSNADTQYF,TGCGCCAGCAGCTTGGCTGGGACTAGCAACGCAGATACGCAGTATTTT
NA,TRBV7-3,TRBJ2-7,NA,CASSATGNSYEQYF,TGTGCCAGCAGCGCCACGGGGAACTCCTACGAGCAGTACTTC
once,TRBV30,TRBJ1-1,NA,CAWSPTRVEAFF,TGTGCCTGGAGCCCCACCCGGGTGGAAGCTTTCTTT
NA,TRBV5-1,TRBJ2-7,TRBD1,CASSAGTGSSYEQYF,TGCGCCAGCAGCGCCGGGACAGGCAGCTCCTACGAGCAGTACTTC
NA,TRBV18,TRBJ2-3,TRBD2,CASSPPSGRSPDTQYF,TGTGCCAGCTCACCACCGTCCGGGAGGTCCCCAGATACGCAGTATTTT
NA,TRBV19,TRBJ2-3,NA,CASSLQGYTDTQYF,TGTGCCAGTAGTCTACAGGGATACACAGATACGCAGTATTTT